Here is one TCR beta chain with its context. It lacks a known antigen. No qualities accompany the bases; no much larger clone lies one base away. This entry belongs to a study of T cell responses to AZD1222 COVID-19 vaccine (TCRdb year 2021). About the investigation overall: A total of 233 trial participants underwent TCR sequencing, of whom about 200 had received two doses of AZD1222 and 26 had received two doses of the MenACWY control vaccine. Enrollment into the trials was organized by age into subgroups of 18-55, 56-69 and 70-plus years, and those subgroups contained about 160, 30 and 59 TCR-sequenced participants, respectively. Broader findings and caveats from the paper: In the small 56-69-year group, the increase in depth fell short of significance, most likely because of low power. Participants were mostly white British and included more females than males, and it was suggested by the authors that clonal diversity may have been underestimated. After two AZD1222 doses, both the breadth and the depth of spike-specific TCRs were significantly higher than at day 0 and than in MenACWY recipients. Because no day 14 peak-response samples were available, the repertoires could be characterized only after the peak T cell response. Epitopes outside the regions mutated in the B.1.351 and B.1.1.7 variants were reportedly recognized by nearly half of the unique spike-specific TCRs. Conclusions about previously exposed vaccinees are limited, since just five to seven AZD1222 recipients were seropositive for SARS-CoV-2 at baseline. The vaccine-associated CD4 TCRs covered the entire spike protein, and the dominant responses fell in regions 160-218 and 743-854.

The junction carries 8 bases between V and J, which are trimmed by 3 bases and 0 bases respectively. The CDR3 spans 14 residues, from the cysteine through the phenylalanine. The kept DNA is CDR3 alone, 42 bases in frame from the first base. The germline V gene provides CDR1 MNHEY and CDR2 SVGAGI. The time point tag for this specimen amounts to: about 28 days (+/-7) after the second vaccine dose. AZD1222 recipients whose second dose came at about 4 weeks and those whose second dose came at about 12 weeks were combined into one group, since spike-specific TCR depth and breadth did not differ between the two schedules. Vaccinee samples were obtained from the UK trials COV001 and COV002, which included a single-blind randomized controlled phase 2/3 trial of AZD1222 (ChAdOx1 nCoV-19) in healthy adults. Trial participant PBMC samples were collected at day 0 and day 28 after the second dose for TCRbeta chain sequencing.

The CDR3 regions of human TCRbeta chains were subjected to immunosequencing. The original pipeline was this. Repertoire TCRs were matched against a reference library of SARS-CoV-2-specific TCRs generated with the MIRA antigen-specificity platform. Breadth was defined as the fraction of unique TCRs that were SARS-CoV-2-associated. Depth was defined as the fraction of total T cells that were SARS-CoV-2-associated. Using the MIRA data, each spike-specific TCR was mapped to the spike region that the TCR reacts to and placed in a CD4 or CD8 class. Log10-transformed breadth and depth values were compared by one-way ANOVA with Sidak's multiple comparisons tests. This is the immuneACCESS table as TCRdb keeps it, with only in-frame sequences that have V and J called. A part of the clones is gone; compared with another copy, unresolved V genes explain less than half, and the rest is unexplained. V and J calls and clone size are given by that table; D and trimming were obtained from the DNA. The sample yields 150,000 to 250,000 clones; approximately 95% were counted once. 1% of the sample belongs to the ten largest clones.

The chain uses TRBV6-5 and TRBJ1-1, with no D gene named confidently. The receptor was derived from an adult who received the AZD1222 COVID-19 vaccine. The sample in question was peripheral blood, obtained 28 days after the second AZD1222 dose. The CDR3 amino acid sequence is: CASSYSELNTEAFF. The sequenced DNA is TGTGCCAGCAGTTATTCGGAGCTGAACACTGAAGCTTTCTTT.